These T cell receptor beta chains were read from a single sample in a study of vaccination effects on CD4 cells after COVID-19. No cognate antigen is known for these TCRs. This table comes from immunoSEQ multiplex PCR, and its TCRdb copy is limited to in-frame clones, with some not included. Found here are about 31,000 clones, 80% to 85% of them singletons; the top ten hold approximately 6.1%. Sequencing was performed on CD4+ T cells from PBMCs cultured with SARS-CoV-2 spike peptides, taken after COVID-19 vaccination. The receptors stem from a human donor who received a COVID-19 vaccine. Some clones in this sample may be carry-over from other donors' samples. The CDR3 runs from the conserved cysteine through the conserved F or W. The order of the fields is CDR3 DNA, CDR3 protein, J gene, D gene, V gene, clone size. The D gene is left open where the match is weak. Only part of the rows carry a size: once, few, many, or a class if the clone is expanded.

TGTGCCAGCAGGGACAACTATAATTCACCCCTCCACTTT CASRDNYNSPLHF TRBJ1-6 . TRBV6-5 few
TGTGCCAGCTCACCATACACAGATACGCAGTATTTT CASSPYTDTQYF TRBJ2-3 . TRBV18 .
TGTGCCAGCTCACCGATAACAGGGCATAATTCACCCCTCCACTTT CASSPITGHNSPLHF TRBJ1-6 . TRBV18 .
TGCGCCAGCAGCCAAGTATTAGGCAGGATGAACACTGAAGCTTTCTTT CASSQVLGRMNTEAFF TRBJ1-1 . TRBV4-1 .
TGTGCCAGCAGCCCCCCCTGGACAGGGCTCTACAATGAGCAGTTCTTC CASSPPWTGLYNEQFF TRBJ2-1 TRBD1 TRBV13 .
TGTGCCAGCAGCTTAAGGACCGGGAACACCATATATTTT CASSLRTGNTIYF TRBJ1-3 . TRBV7-2 .
TGTGCCAGCAGTCTTGAAGGACTAGCGGGAGTTCGGTTCTTC CASSLEGLAGVRFF TRBJ2-1 TRBD2 TRBV2 .
TGTGCCAGCAGCTGGGGCTTACAGGGGGCGAACACCGGGGAGCTGTTTTTT CASSWGLQGANTGELFF TRBJ2-2 TRBD1 TRBV5-4 .
TGTGCCAGCAGCCCCCAGGGACAGGGCCGGGAAAAACTGTTTTTT CASSPQGQGREKLFF TRBJ1-4 TRBD1 TRBV9 once
TGTGCCAGCACCATTACCGGGGAGCTGTTTTTT CASTITGELFF TRBJ2-2 . TRBV6-5 once
TGTGCCAGCAGTGAGGGTGGGGGGCCGGGAGATACGCAGTATTTT CASSEGGGPGDTQYF TRBJ2-3 . TRBV6-1 .
TGTGCCAGCAGCTTATCCGGGACAGGGGGCACAGATACGCAGTATTTT CASSLSGTGGTDTQYF TRBJ2-3 TRBD1 TRBV5-5 .
TGTGCCATCAGTCAGGGAACCGGGGAGCTGTTTTTT CAISQGTGELFF TRBJ2-2 . TRBV10-3 .
TGTGCCAGCAGGGGACAAGTAACTGAAGCTTTCTTT CASRGQVTEAFF TRBJ1-1 . TRBV2 few
TGTGCCAGCAGTTACACAAGTCCTTGGGGAGGCGACTATGGCTACACCTTC CASSYTSPWGGDYGYTF TRBJ1-2 . TRBV6-2/TRBV6-3 .
TGTGCCAGCAGTGCGGGGAATCAGCCCCAGCATTTT CASSAGNQPQHF TRBJ1-5 . TRBV2 .
TGTGCCAGCGGGCAGCTAGCGGGGGTAGACCAGTACTTC CASGQLAGVDQYF TRBJ2-5 TRBD2 TRBV12-3/TRBV12-4 .
TGTGCCAGCAGACCCAGGGTGAACACTGAAGCTTTCTTT CASRPRVNTEAFF TRBJ1-1 . TRBV6-1 .
TGTGCCAGGGCGACGGGACCATATAATTCACCCCTCCACTTT CARATGPYNSPLHF TRBJ1-6 . TRBV11-3 .